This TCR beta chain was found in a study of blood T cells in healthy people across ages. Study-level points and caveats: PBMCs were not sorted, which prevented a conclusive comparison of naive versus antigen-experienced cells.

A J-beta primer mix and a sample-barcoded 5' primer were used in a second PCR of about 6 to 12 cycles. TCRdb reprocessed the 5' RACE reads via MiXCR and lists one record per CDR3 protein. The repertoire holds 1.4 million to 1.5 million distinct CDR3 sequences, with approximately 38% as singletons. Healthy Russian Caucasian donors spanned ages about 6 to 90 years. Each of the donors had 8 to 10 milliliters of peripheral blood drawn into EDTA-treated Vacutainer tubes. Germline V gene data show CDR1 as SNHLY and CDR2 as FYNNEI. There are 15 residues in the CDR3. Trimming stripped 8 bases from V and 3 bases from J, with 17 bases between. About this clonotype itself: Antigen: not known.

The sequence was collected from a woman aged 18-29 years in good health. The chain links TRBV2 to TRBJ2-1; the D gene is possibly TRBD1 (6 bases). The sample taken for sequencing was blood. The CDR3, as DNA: TGTGCCAGCTCAATGGAAGGGACATTCTACAATGAGCAGTTCTTC. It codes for CASSMEGTFYNEQFF.